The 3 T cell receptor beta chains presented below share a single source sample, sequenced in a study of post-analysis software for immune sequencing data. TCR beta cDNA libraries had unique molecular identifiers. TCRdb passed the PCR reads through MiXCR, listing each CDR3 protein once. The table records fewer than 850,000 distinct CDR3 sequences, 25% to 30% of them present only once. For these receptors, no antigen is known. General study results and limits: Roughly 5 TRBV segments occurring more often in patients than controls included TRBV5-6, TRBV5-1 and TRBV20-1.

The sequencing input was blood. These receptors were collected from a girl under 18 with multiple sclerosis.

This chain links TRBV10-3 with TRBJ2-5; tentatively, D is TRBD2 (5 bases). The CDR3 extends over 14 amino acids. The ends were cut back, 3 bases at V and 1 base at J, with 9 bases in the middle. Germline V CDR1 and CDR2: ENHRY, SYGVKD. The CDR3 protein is CAISEMGSQETQYF. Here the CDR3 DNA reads TGTGCCATCAGTGAAATGGGGAGCCAAGAGACCCAGTACTTC.

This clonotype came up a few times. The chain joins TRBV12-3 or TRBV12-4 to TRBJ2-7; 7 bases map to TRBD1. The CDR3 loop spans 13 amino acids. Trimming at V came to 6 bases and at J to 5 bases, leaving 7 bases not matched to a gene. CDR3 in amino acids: CASSLRQGDEQYF. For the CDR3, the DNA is TGTGCCAGCAGCCTCCGACAGGGCGACGAGCAGTACTTC.

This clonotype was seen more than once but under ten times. The CDR3 loop is CASSIKQYF. The CDR3 DNA reads as TGTGCCAGCAGTATTAAGCAGTATTTT. The V and J genes are TRBV21-1 and TRBJ2-3. TRBV21-1 is noted as a pseudogene. The CDR3 has 9 residues.